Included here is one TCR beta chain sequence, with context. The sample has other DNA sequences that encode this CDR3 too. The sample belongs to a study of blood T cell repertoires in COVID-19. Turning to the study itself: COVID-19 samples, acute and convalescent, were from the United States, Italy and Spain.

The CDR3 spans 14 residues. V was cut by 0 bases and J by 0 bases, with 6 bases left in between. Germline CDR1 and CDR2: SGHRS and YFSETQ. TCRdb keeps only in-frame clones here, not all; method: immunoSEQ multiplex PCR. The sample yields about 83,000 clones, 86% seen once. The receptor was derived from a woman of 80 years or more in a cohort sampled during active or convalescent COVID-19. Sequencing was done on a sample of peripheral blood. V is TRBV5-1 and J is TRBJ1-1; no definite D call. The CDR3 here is CASSLGQMNTEAFF. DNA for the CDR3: TGCGCCAGCAGCTTGGGGCAGATGAACACTGAAGCTTTCTTT.